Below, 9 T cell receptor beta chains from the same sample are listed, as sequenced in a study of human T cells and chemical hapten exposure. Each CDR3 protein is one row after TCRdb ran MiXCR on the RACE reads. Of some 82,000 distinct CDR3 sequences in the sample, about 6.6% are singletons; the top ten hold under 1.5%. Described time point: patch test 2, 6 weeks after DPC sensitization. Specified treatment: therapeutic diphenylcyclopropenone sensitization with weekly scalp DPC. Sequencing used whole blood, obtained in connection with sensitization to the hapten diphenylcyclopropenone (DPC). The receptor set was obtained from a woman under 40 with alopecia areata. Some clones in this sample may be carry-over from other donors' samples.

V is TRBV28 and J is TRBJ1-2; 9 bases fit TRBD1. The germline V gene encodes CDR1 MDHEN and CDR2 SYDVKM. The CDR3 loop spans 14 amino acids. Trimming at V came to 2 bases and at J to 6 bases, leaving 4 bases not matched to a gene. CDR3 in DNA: TGTGCCAGCAGTTTAGGGGACAGGGCCCATGGCTACACCTTC. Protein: CASSLGDRAHGYTF.

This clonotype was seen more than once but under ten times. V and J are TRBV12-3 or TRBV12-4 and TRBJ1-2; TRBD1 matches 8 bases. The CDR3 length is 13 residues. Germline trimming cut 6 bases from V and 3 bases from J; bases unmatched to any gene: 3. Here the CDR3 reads CASRPGQDYGYTF. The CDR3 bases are TGTGCCAGCAGACCGGGACAGGACTATGGCTACACCTTC.

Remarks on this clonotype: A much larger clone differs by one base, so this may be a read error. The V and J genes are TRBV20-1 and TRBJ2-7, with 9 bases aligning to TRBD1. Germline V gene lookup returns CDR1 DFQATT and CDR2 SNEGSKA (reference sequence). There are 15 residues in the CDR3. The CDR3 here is CSAPQTDRGKGMQNF. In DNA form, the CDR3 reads TGCAGTGCTCCCCAAACTGACAGGGGGAAAGGGATGCAGAACTTC.

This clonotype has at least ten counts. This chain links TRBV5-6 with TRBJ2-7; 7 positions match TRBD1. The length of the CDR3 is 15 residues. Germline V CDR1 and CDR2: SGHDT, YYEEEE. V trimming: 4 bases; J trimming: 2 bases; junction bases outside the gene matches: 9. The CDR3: CASSRSGGSTYEQYF. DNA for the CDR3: TGTGCCAGCAGCCGCTCAGGGGGATCTACCTACGAGCAGTACTTC.

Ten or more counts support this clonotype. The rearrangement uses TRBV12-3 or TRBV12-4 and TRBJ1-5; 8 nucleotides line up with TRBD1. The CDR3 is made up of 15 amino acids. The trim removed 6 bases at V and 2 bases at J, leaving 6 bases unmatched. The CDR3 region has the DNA TGTGCCAGCAGACCCGGACAGGGTGGCAATCAGCCCCAGCATTTT. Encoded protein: CASRPGQGGNQPQHF.

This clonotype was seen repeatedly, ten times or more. The CDR3 region has the DNA TGTGCCAGCAGTGAATGGAAGAGCGGGGGTACCTACGAGCAGTACTTC. It translates to CASSEWKSGGTYEQYF. V and J are TRBV2 and TRBJ2-7; 8 bases line up with TRBD2. Looked up from germline, CDR1 is SNHLY and CDR2 is FYNNEI. The CDR3 spans 16 residues. V shed 2 bases, J shed 2 bases, and the junction held 8 bases outside the gene matches.

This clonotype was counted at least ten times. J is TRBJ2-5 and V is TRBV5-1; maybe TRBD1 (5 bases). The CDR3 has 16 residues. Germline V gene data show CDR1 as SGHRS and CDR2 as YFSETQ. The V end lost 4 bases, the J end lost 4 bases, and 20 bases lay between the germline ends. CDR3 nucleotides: TGCGCCAGCAGCGAGAAGTGGGGCTATTTACCAGAGACCCAGTACTTC. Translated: CASSEKWGYLPETQYF.

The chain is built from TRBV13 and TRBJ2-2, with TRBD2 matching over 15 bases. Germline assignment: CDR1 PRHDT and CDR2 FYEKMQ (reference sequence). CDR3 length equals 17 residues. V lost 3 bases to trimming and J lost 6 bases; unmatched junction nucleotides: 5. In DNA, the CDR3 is TGTGCCAGCAGCTTCCGGACTAGCGGGGGGGCCGCCGGGGAGCTGTTTTTT. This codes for CASSFRTSGGAAGELFF.

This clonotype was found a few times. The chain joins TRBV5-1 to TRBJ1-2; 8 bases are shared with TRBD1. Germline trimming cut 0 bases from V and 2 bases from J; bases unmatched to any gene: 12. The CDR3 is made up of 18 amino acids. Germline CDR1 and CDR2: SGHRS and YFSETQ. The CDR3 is CASSLDTPGQANNYGYTF. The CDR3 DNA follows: TGCGCCAGCAGCTTGGACACCCCGGGACAGGCGAACAACTATGGCTACACCTTC.